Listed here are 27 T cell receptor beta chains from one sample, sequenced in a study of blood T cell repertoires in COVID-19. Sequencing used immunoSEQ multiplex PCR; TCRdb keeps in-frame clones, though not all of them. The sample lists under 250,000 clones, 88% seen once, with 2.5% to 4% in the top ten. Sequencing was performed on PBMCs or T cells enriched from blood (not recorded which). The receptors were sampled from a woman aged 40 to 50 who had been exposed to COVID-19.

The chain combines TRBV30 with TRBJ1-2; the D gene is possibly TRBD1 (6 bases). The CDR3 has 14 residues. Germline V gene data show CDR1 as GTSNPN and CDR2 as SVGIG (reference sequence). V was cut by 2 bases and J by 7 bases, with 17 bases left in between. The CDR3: CAWSRQGPGGGYTF. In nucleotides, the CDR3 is TGTGCCTGGAGTCGGCAGGGGCCTGGGGGTGGCTACACCTTC.

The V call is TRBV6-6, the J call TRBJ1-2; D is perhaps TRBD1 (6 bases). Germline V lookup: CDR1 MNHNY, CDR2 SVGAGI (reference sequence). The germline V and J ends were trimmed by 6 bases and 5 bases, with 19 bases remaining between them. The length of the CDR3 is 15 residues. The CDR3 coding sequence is TGTGCCAGCAGCCAGGGGCAGGACGGGAGGTATGGCTACACCTTC. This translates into CASSQGQDGRYGYTF.

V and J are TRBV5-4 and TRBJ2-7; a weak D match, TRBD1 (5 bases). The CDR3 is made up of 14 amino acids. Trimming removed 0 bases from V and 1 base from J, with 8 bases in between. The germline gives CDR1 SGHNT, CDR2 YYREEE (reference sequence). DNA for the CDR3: TGTGCCAGCAGCTTGGGGCAGGGTTCCTACGAGCAGTACTTC. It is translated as CASSLGQGSYEQYF.

CDR3 bases: TGTGCCAGCAGTGACGGCGGGGGCTACAATGAGCAGTTCTTC. As protein: CASSDGGGYNEQFF. The chain joins TRBV6-4 to TRBJ2-1, with TRBD2 identical over 7 bases. Germline assignment: CDR1 MRHNA and CDR2 SNTAGT. With V trimmed by 2 bases and J by 3 bases, 1 base remained unmatched. The CDR3 contains 14 residues.

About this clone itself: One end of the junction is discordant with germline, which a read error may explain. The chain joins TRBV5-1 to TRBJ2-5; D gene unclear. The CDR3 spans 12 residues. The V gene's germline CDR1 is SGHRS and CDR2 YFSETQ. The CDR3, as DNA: TGTGCCAGCAGCTTTCTCCAAGAGACCCAGTACTTC. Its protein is CASSFLQETQYF.

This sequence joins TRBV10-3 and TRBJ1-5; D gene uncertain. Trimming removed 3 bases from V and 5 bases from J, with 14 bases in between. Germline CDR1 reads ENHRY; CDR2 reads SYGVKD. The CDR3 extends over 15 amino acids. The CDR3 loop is CAISESPQVDQPQHF. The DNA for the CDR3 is TGTGCCATCAGTGAATCTCCGCAGGTTGATCAGCCCCAGCATTTT.

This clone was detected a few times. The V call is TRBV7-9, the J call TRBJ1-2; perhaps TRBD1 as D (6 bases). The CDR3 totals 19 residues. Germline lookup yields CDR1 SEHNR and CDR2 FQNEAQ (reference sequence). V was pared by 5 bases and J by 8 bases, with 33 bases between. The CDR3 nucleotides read TGTGCCAGCAGCCCTCTTTTCCCAAGCCCATTACAGGGTAGTTGGGGCTACACCTTC. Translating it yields CASSPLFPSPLQGSWGYTF.

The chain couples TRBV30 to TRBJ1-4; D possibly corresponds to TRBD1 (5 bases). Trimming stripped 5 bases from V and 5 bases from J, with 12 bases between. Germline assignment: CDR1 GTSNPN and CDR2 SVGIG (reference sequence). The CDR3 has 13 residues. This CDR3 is CAWCGAENEKLFF. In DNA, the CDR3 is TGTGCCTGGTGCGGGGCCGAGAATGAAAAACTGTTTTTT. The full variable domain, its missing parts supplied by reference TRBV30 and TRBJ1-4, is SQTIHQWPATLVQPVGSPLSLECTVEGTSNPNLYWYRQAAGRGLQLLFYSVGIGQISSEVPQNLSASRPQDRQFILSSKKLLLSDSGFYLCAWCGAENEKLFFGSGTQLSVL.

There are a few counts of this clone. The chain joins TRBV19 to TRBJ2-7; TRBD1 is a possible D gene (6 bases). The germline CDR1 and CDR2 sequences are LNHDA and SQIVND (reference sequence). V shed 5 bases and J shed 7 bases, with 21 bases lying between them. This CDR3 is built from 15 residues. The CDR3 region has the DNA TGTGCCAGTAGTCCTCGACAGGCCCTGCGCCGGGAGCAGTACTTC. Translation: CASSPRQALRREQYF.

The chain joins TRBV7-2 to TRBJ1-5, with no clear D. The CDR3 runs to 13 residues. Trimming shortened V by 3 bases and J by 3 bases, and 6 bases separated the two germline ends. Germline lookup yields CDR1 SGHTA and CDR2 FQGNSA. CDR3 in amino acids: CASSLRDNQPQHF. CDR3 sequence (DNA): TGTGCCAGCAGCTTGCGGGACAATCAGCCCCAGCATTTT.

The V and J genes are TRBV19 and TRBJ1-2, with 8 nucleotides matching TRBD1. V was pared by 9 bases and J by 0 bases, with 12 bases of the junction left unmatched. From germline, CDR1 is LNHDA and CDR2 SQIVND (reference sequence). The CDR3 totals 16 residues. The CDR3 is CASKTSGTGANYGYTF. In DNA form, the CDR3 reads TGTGCCAGCAAAACCTCGGGGACAGGAGCTAACTATGGCTACACCTTC.

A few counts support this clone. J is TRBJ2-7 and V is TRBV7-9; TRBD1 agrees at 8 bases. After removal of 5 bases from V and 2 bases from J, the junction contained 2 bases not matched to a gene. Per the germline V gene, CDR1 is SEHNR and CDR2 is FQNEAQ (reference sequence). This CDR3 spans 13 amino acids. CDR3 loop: CASSPGGAYEQYV. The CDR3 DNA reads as TGTGCCAGCAGCCCAGGGGGCGCCTACGAGCAGTACGTC.

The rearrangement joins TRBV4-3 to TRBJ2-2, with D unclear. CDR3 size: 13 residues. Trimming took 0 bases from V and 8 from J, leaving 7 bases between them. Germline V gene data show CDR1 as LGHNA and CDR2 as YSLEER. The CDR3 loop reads CASSQDFPGELFF. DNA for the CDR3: TGCGCCAGCAGCCAAGATTTCCCGGGGGAGCTGTTTTTT.

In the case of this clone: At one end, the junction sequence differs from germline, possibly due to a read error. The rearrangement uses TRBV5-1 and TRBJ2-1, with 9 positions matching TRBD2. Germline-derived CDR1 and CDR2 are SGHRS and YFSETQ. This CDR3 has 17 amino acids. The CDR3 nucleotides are TGTGCCAGCAGCTTGGCCGTTGCGGGAGGGCCTGGAAATGAGCAGTTCTTC. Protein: CASSLAVAGGPGNEQFF.

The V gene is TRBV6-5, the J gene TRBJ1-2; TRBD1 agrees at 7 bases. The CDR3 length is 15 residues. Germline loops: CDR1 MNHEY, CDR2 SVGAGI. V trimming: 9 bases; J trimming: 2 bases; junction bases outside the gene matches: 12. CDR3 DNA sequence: TGTGCCAGTACCACCCGGACAGGTGTGAACTATGGCTACACCTTC. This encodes CASTTRTGVNYGYTF.

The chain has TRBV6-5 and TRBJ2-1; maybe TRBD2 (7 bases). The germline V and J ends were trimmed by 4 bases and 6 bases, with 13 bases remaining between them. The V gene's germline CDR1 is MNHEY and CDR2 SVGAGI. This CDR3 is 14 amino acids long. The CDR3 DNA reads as TGTGCCAGCAGTTCCCGGGGAGGGGGCAATGAGCAGTTCTTC. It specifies CASSSRGGGNEQFF.

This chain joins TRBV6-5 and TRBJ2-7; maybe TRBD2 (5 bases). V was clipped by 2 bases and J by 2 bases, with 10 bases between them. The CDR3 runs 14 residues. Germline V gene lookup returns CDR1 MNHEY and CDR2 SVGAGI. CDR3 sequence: CASSYGGGPYEQYF. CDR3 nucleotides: TGTGCCAGCAGTTACGGTGGAGGCCCCTACGAGCAGTACTTC.

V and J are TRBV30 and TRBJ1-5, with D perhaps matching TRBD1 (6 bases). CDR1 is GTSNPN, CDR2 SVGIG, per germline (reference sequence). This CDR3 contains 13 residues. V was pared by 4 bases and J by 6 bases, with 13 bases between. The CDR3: CAWMGRGAQPQHF. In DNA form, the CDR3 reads TGTGCCTGGATGGGCAGGGGAGCTCAGCCCCAGCATTTT.

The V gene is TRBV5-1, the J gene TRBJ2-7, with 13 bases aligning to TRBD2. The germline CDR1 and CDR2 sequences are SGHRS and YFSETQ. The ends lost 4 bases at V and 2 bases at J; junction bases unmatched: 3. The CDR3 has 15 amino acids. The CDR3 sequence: CASSPGLAGAYEQYF. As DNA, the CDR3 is TGCGCCAGCAGCCCTGGACTAGCGGGGGCCTACGAGCAGTACTTC.

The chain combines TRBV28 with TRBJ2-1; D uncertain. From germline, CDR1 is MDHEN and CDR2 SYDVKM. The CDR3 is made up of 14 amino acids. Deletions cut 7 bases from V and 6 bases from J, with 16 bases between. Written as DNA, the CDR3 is TGTGCCAGCAACGAATACCCGTCGGGCAATGAGCAGTTCTTC. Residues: CASNEYPSGNEQFF.

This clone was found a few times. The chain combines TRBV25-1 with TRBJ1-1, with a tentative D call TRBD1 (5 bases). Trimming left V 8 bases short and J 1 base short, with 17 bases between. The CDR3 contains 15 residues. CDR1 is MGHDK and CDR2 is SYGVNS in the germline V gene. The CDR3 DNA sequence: TGTGCCAGCCAAAAATTAACAGGCGGGAACACTGAAGCTTTCTTT. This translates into CASQKLTGGNTEAFF.

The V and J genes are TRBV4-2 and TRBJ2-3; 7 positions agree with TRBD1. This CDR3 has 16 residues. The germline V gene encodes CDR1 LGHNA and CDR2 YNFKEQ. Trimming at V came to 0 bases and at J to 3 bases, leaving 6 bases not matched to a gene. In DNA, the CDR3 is TGTGCCAGCAGCCAAGACCGAGACAGGGCTACAGATACGCAGTATTTT. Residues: CASSQDRDRATDTQYF.

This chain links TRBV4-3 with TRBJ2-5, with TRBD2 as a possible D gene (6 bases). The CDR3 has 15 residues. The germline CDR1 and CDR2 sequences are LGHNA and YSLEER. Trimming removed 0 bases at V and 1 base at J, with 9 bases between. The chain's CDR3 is CASSQDLGGQETQYF. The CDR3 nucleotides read TGCGCCAGCAGCCAAGATTTGGGGGGCCAAGAGACCCAGTACTTC.

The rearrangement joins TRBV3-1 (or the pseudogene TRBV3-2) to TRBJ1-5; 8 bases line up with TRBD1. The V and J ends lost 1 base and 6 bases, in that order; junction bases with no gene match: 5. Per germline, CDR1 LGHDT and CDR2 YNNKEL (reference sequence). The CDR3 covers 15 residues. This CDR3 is CASSQGQGRVQPQHF. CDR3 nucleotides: TGTGCCAGCAGCCAAGGACAGGGGAGGGTTCAGCCCCAGCATTTT.

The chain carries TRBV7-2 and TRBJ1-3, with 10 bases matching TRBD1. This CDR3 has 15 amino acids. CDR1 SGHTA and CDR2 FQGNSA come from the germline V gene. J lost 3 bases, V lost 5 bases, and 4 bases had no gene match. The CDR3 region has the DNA TGTGCCAGCAGCCTAGGGACAGGGGTTGGAAACACCATATATTTT. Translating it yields CASSLGTGVGNTIYF.

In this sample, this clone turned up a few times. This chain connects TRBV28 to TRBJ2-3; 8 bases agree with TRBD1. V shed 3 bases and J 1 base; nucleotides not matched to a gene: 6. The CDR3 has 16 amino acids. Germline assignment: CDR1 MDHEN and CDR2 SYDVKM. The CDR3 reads CASSLLGGQGTDTQYF. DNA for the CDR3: TGTGCCAGCAGTTTGCTTGGGGGACAGGGCACAGATACGCAGTATTTT.

The CDR3 DNA follows: TGTGCCAGCAGCGAGCACGGGGTTAACTATGGCTACACCTTC. Its protein product is CASSEHGVNYGYTF. The J gene is TRBJ1-2, the V gene TRBV3-1 (or the pseudogene TRBV3-2); D not resolved. Germline V gives CDR1 LGHDT, CDR2 YNNKEL (reference sequence). V shed 5 bases and J shed 1 base, with 11 bases lying between them. This CDR3 region has 14 residues.